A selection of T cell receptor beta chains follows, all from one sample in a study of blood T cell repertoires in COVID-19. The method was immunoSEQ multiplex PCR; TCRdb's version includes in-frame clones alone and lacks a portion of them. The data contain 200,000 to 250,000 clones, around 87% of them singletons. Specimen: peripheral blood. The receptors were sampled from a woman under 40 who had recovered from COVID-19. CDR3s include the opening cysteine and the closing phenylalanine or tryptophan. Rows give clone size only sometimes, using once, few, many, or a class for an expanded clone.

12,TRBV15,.,CATSNSIYEQYF
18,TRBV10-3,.,CAISEILAGATDTDTQYF
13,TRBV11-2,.,CASSWRGGETQYF
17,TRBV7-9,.,CASSWIRGTSSQETQYF
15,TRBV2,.,CASRWEGAVTGELFF
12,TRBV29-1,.,CSVTTQNTEAFF
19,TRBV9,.,CASSSYPRGGASGANVLTF
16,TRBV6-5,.,CASSYLRVRSNQPQHF
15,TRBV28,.,CASTNQGAYSSPLHF
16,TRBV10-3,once,CAISGNSGKDYNEQFF
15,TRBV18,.,CASSSLDRDNSPLHF
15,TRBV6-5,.,CASRYAGQDTDTQYF
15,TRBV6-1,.,CASSDRGGIYNEQFF
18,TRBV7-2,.,CASSLALAGALNSYEQYF
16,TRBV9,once,CASSVVEIGSYNEQFF
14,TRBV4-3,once,CASSQGRVGGEQFF
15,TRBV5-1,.,CGSSLGLAGSYEQYF
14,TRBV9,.,CASSVAGVSDTQYF
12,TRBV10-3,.,CAISGGQYGYTF
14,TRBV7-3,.,CASSSLGGHNEQFF
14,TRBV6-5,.,CASSPTRNSYEQYF
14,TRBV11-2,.,CASSLGLGYNEQFF
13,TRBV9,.,CASSLTPPETQYF